One and the same sample provided the 21 T cell receptor beta chains below, sequenced in a study of follicular helper T cells after annual influenza vaccination. Measured with immunoSEQ multiplex PCR; TCRdb has only the in-frame clones, and not every one. The sample records approximately 5,700 clones, more than 70% being singletons. The time point: 2015-2016 season, 7 days after influenza vaccination. This material consisted of CXCR5+ CD38- circulating T follicular helper cells from blood, taken 7 days after influenza vaccination. Indicated subset: circulating Tfh, non-naive CD4+CXCR5+PD-1+ (ICOS+CD38+ or ICOS-CD38-). The source of these receptors is an adult who received the influenza vaccine.

This clone occurred once. V gene TRBV5-8 combines with J gene TRBJ2-1; TRBD1 might be the D (5 bases). Germline V gene sequence: CDR1 SGHTS, CDR2 YDEGEE. This CDR3 has 12 amino acids. V gave up 5 bases and J gave up 7 bases, with 10 bases separating them. CDR3 bases: TGTGCCAGCAGTACCAGGGAAAATGAGCAGTTCTTC. Protein product: CASSTRENEQFF.

The chain has TRBV7-2 and TRBJ1-3, with D possibly matching TRBD1 (5 bases). CDR1 and CDR2 (germline): SGHTA, FQGNSA. V dropped 5 bases and J dropped 4 bases, with 18 bases sitting between them. The CDR3 loop spans 16 amino acids. CDR3 protein: CASSDRTRASGNTIYF. The CDR3 bases are TGTGCCAGCAGCGACCGGACCAGGGCGTCGGGAAACACCATATATTTT.

The J gene is TRBJ1-5, the V gene TRBV5-1; possibly TRBD1 for D (6 bases). The CDR3 consists of 15 residues. The V end lost 4 bases, the J end lost 0 bases, and 11 bases lay between the germline ends. CDR1 and CDR2 from the germline V gene are SGHRS and YFSETQ. The CDR3 here is CASSPGDNSNQPQHF. The CDR3 nucleotides are TGCGCCAGCAGCCCCGGGGACAATAGCAATCAGCCCCAGCATTTT.

J is TRBJ2-3 and V is TRBV6-6, with D perhaps TRBD1 (6 bases). V was cut by 6 bases and J by 2 bases, with 15 bases left in between. The CDR3 runs to 15 residues. Germline V gene sequence: CDR1 MNHNY, CDR2 SVGAGI (reference sequence). This CDR3 is CASSLVGAVTDTQYF. CDR3 DNA sequence: TGTGCCAGCAGCCTGGTGGGGGCGGTCACAGATACGCAGTATTTT.

This chain connects TRBV28 to TRBJ2-1; D may be TRBD1 (6 bases). Germline assignment: CDR1 MDHEN and CDR2 SYDVKM. V gave up 9 bases and J gave up 0 bases, with 12 bases separating them. This CDR3 is built from 14 residues. The CDR3 reads CASRRGISYNEQFF. The CDR3 DNA sequence: TGTGCCAGTAGAAGGGGGATCTCCTACAATGAGCAGTTCTTC. Full variable domain (missing parts from reference TRBV28 and TRBJ2-1): DVKVTQSSRYLVKRTGEKVFLECVQDMDHENMFWYRQDPGLGLRLIYFSYDVKMKEKGDIPEGYSVSREKKERFSLILESASTNQTSMYLCASRRGISYNEQFFGPGTRLTVL.

The CDR3 spells CASSLEADTQYF. For the CDR3, the DNA is TGTGCCAGCAGCTTAGAAGCAGATACGCAGTATTTT. The rearrangement uses TRBV11-2 and TRBJ2-3; D ambiguous. Germline V CDR1 and CDR2: SGHAT, FQNNGV. CDR3 length: 12 amino acids. Trimming stripped 0 bases from V and 4 bases from J, with 2 bases between.

This clone has just a few counts. This chain links TRBV7-9 with TRBJ1-2, with TRBD1 as a possible D gene (5 bases). Trimming shortened V by 2 bases and J by 6 bases, and 7 bases separated the two germline ends. Looked up from germline, CDR1 is SEHNR and CDR2 is FQNEAQ (reference sequence). The CDR3 sequence is 12 residues long. CDR3 in amino acids: CASSLQGDGYTF. The DNA of the CDR3 is TGTGCCAGCAGCTTACAGGGAGATGGCTACACCTTC.

This chain uses TRBV15 with TRBJ1-1; no definite D call. The CDR3 is 15 amino acids. The V end was cut by 1 base, the J end by 4 bases, with 13 bases between. The germline V gene has CDR1 LNHNV and CDR2 YYDKDF (reference sequence). The CDR3 region is CATSRGVAVVTEAFF. Here the CDR3 DNA reads TGTGCCACCAGCAGAGGGGTCGCGGTCGTCACTGAAGCTTTCTTT.

V is TRBV23-1 and J is TRBJ2-7; 7 positions agree with TRBD1. TRBV23-1 is noted as an ORF with a role that remains uncertain. Losses at the gene ends were 1 base for V and 3 bases for J; bases not matched to a gene: 6. The CDR3 totals 15 residues. Written as DNA, the CDR3 is TGCGCCAGCAGTCAATTCCGGGACAGACACTACGAGCAGTACTTC. It yields the protein CASSQFRDRHYEQYF.

The gene calls are TRBV30 and TRBJ1-4; D call uncertain. Trimming took 6 bases from V and 6 from J, leaving 17 bases between them. The CDR3 is made up of 14 amino acids. Germline CDR1 and CDR2: GTSNPN and SVGIG (reference sequence). The CDR3 DNA is TGTGCCTGTCAGACTGCACCCGGCTATGAAAAACTGTTTTTT. Its translation: CACQTAPGYEKLFF.

As concerns this clone: Other nucleotide sequences from this sample produce the same CDR3. The chain employs TRBV28 and TRBJ2-3, with 13 bases identical to TRBD2. The CDR3 is 16 residues long. CDR1 is MDHEN and CDR2 is SYDVKM in the germline V gene. Trimming took 2 bases from V and 3 from J; bases not matched to a gene: 2. This chain's CDR3 is CASSLGLAGETDTQYF. In nucleotides, the CDR3 is TGTGCCAGCAGTTTAGGACTAGCGGGAGAAACAGATACGCAGTATTTT.

V usage is TRBV6-4 and J usage is TRBJ2-6; D unresolved. Trimming stripped 4 bases from V and 0 bases from J, with 4 bases between. The CDR3 is 14 amino acids. Looked up from germline, CDR1 is MRHNA and CDR2 is SNTAGT. CDR3 sequence: CASSATSGANVLTF. In DNA form, the CDR3 reads TGTGCCAGCAGTGCAACCTCTGGGGCCAACGTCCTGACTTTC.

This clone was observed once. The chain uses TRBV30 and TRBJ2-5; D gene unclear. V was trimmed by 2 bases and J by 5 bases, leaving 9 bases between them. This CDR3 has 12 amino acids. Germline assignment: CDR1 GTSNPN and CDR2 SVGIG (reference sequence). CDR3 DNA: TGTGCCTGGAGTAAAGGGTGGGAGACCCAGTACTTC. Encoded protein: CAWSKGWETQYF.

V and J are TRBV7-3 and TRBJ2-2; unclear D gene. V gave up 0 bases and J gave up 7 bases, with 12 bases separating them. The CDR3 has 15 residues. Germline V gene lookup returns CDR1 SGHTA and CDR2 FQGTGA. The CDR3 DNA reads as TGTGCCAGCAGCTTAACTATGTCGGGTGGCGGGGAGCTGTTTTTT. As protein: CASSLTMSGGGELFF.

The chain employs TRBV30 and TRBJ2-2; maybe TRBD1 (5 bases). Trimming left V 5 bases short and J 4 bases short, with 8 bases between. Germline V lookup: CDR1 GTSNPN, CDR2 SVGIG (reference sequence). This CDR3 contains 12 residues. CDR3 coding DNA: TGTGCCTGGGACAGTAGCACCGGGGAGCTGTTTTTT. Protein product: CAWDSSTGELFF. Full variable domain (missing parts from reference TRBV30 and TRBJ2-2): SQTIHQWPATLVQPVGSPLSLECTVEGTSNPNLYWYRQAAGRGLQLLFYSVGIGQISSEVPQNLSASRPQDRQFILSSKKLLLSDSGFYLCAWDSSTGELFFGEGSRLTVL.

The rearrangement joins TRBV7-2 to TRBJ1-1; D gene uncertain. The germline gives CDR1 SGHTA, CDR2 FQGNSA. This CDR3 is built from 15 residues. Trimming pared 1 base from V and 10 bases from J, leaving 19 bases between. In DNA, the CDR3 is TGTGCCAGCAGCTTAGAGTTTACTTGGGGAAGGTCAGCTTTCTTT. Its protein product is CASSLEFTWGRSAFF. Filled out from reference TRBV7-2 and TRBJ1-1, the complete variable domain reads GAGVSQSPSNKVTEKGKDVELRCDPISGHTALYWYRQSLGQGLEFLIYFQGNSAPDKSGLPSDRFSAERTGGSVSTLTIQRTQQEDSAVYLCASSLEFTWGRSAFFGQGTRLTVV.

The rearrangement links TRBV30 to TRBJ1-4, with 7 bases matching TRBD1. J gave up 4 bases and V 4 bases, and 12 bases lay outside the gene matches. The CDR3 runs 16 residues. Germline CDR1 is GTSNPN and CDR2 is SVGIG (reference sequence). The CDR3: CAWTTGQDFYNEKLFF. CDR3 DNA sequence: TGTGCCTGGACGACTGGACAGGACTTTTATAATGAAAAACTGTTTTTT.

Comments on this clone: Relative to the germline gene, one junction end is altered; a read error may explain this. The chain is built from TRBV11-2 and TRBJ1-5, with TRBD1 matching 12 bases. Germline V gene data show CDR1 as SGHAT and CDR2 as FQNNGV. This CDR3 region has 14 residues. The CDR3 here is CASSLEGQGAPQHF. The CDR3 DNA reads as TGTGCCAGCAGCCTAGAGGGACAGGGGGCGCCCCAGCATTTT.

The V and J genes are TRBV5-5 and TRBJ2-5; 8 nucleotides agree with TRBD1. CDR3 length: 13 amino acids. Germline assignment: CDR1 SGHKS and CDR2 YYEKEE (reference sequence). V lost 4 bases to trimming and J lost 5 bases; unmatched junction nucleotides: 4. The CDR3 nucleotides are TGTGCCAGCAGCGGGACAGGAGCGGAGACCCAGTACTTC. Translation: CASSGTGAETQYF.

Here the CDR3 DNA reads TGTGCCAGCAGCCCCTCCCTCTACAATGAGCAGTTCTTC. It specifies CASSPSLYNEQFF. V usage is TRBV14 and J usage is TRBJ2-1; D not certain. In germline, CDR1 is SGHDN, CDR2 FVKESK. The CDR3 consists of 13 residues. The ends were cut back, 4 bases at V and 3 bases at J, with 7 bases in the middle. Full variable domain (rest looked up from reference TRBV14 and TRBJ2-1): EAGVTQFPSHSVIEKGQTVTLRCDPISGHDNLYWYRRVMGKEIKFLLHFVKESKQDESGMPNNRFLAERTGGTYSTLKVQPAELEDSGVYFCASSPSLYNEQFFGPGTRLTVL.

This clone was detected only a few times. The chain employs TRBV28 and TRBJ1-2; 10 bases align to TRBD1. The trim removed 6 bases at V and 6 bases at J, leaving 13 bases unmatched. The length of the CDR3 is 16 residues. Germline values: CDR1 MDHEN, CDR2 SYDVKM. CDR3 in DNA: TGTGCCAGCAGCTCCCCTTCGGGACAGGGGAGAGATGGCTACACCTTC. Translated: CASSSPSGQGRDGYTF.